This T cell receptor beta chain was recovered during a study of human T cells and chemical hapten exposure. Concerning this clonotype: The antigen is undetermined.

The CDR3 runs 13 residues. Trimming cost V 6 bases and J 5 bases; bases outside gene matches: 6. Germline assignment: CDR1 SQVTM and CDR2 ANQGSEA. Time point specified: patch test 1, 2 weeks after DPC sensitization. Treatment specified: therapeutic diphenylcyclopropenone sensitization with weekly scalp DPC. Study conclusions and caveats: Counts of TCRs above 1 in 1000 frequency stayed unchanged with DPC sensitization.

The library tagged each cDNA molecule with unique molecular identifiers. TCRdb redid the calling of the RACE reads with MiXCR, one entry per CDR3 protein. The sample records about 120,000 distinct CDR3 sequences, around 13% being singletons. V usage is TRBV29-1 and J usage is TRBJ2-3; 9 nucleotides agree with TRBD1. The receptor comes from a man aged 18 to 29 with alopecia areata. Some clones in this sample may be carry-over from other donors' samples. The sequenced sample was whole blood, obtained in connection with sensitization to the hapten diphenylcyclopropenone (DPC). The CDR3 nucleotides read TGCAGCGTACAGGGGGCGGGTAGAGATACGCAGTATTTT. Translated: CSVQGAGRDTQYF.